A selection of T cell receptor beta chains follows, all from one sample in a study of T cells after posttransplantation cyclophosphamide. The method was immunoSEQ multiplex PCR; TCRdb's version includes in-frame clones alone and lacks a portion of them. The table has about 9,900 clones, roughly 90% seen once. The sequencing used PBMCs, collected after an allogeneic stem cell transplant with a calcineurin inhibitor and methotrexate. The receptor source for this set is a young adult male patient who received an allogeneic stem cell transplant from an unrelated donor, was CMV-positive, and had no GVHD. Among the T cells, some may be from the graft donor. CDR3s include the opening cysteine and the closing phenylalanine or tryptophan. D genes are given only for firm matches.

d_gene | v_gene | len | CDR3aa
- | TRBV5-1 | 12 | CASSRNTGELFF
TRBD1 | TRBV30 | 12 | CAWGQGQETQYF
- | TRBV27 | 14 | CASSPRQPHYGYTF
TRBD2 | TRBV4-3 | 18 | CASSQEGLAGGRVETQYF
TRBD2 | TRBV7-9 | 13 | CASSFGTGGEQYF
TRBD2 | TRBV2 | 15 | CASSEGGRAPGEQFF
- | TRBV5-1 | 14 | CASSLRGSGTEAFF
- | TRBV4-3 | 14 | CASSQERQGETQYF
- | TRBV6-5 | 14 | CASSWRDSGETQYF
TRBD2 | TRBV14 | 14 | CASSQEFSGSEQFF
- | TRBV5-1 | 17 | CASSLIFGTLGTDTQYF
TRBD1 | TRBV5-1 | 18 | CASSTGLQGAEYQETQYF
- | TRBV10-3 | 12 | CAISEGGNEQFF
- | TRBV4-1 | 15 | CASSQEQAANYGYTF
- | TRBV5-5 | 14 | CASSRQGTPYEQYF
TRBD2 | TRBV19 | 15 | CASTLATGRRDTQYF
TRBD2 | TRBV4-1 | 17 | CASSQDGGGSIADTQYF
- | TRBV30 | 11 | CAWSSRGEAFF
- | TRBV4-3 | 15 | CASSQVAREDYEQYF
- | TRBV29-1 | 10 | CSVGQAAQYF
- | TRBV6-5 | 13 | CASTRDSYNEQFF
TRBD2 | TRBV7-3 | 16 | CASSLLAGSSYNEQFF
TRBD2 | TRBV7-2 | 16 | CASSLTSGGNTGELFF
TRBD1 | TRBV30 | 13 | CAWSVGDRGKQFF
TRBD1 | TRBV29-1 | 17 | CSARGTGGEIVRSEAFF
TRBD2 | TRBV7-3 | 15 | CASSLVLAGENEQFF
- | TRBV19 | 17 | CASSEPLGGLPYNEQFF
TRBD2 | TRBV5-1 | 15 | CASSWSGRDTGELFF
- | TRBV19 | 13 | CASSFGEFYEQYF
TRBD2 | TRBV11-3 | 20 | CASSLAQDASGSLSYNEQFF
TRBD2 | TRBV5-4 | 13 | CASSLGGGETQYF
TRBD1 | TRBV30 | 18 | CAWSPGQGRLGTNEKLFF
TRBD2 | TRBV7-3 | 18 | CASSLRSRLAGGADTQYF
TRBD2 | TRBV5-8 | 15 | CASSFWDGGGDTQYF
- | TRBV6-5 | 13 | CATRRQGGYEQYF
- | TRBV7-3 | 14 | CASSFSNHADTQYF
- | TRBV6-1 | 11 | CASSPQYGYTF
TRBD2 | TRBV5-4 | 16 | CASSLPLAGVKDTQYF
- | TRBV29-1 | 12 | CSARPQVDEQFF
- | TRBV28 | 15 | CASSLQVLSGNTIYF
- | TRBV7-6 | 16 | CASSSKWGERYSEQFF
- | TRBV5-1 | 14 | CASSPDPRTDTQYF
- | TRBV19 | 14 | CASSIERFYNEQFF
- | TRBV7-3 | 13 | CASSAPGGTEAFF
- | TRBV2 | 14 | CASSADSSTDTQYF
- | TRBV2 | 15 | CASSEKRIAKNIQYF
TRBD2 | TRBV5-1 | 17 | CASSLGGGSSGANVLTF
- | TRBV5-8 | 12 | CASSFLVNEQFF
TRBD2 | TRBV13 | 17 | CASSPGIAGVHTGELFF
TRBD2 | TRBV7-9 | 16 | CASSLVGSGGKNIQYF